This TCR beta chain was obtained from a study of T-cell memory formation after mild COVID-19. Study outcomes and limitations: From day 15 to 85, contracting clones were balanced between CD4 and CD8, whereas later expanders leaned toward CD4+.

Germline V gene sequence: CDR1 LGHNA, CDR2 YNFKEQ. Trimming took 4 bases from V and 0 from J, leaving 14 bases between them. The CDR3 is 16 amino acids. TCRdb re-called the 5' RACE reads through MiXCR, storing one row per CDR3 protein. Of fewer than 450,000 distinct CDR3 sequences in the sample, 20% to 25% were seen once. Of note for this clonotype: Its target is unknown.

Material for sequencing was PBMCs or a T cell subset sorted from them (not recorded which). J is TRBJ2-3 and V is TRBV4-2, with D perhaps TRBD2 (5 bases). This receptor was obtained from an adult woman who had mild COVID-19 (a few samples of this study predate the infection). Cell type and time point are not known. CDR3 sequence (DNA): TGTGCCAGCAGCCTCGGACTCTCTTATAGCACAGATACGCAGTATTTT. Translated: CASSLGLSYSTDTQYF.